These 6 T cell receptor beta chains were all obtained from the same sample, sequenced in a study of T cell responses to AZD1222 COVID-19 vaccine. Clones were read by immunoSEQ multiplex PCR, and TCRdb kept only the in-frame ones, dropping some. The data hold around 46,000 clones, with 89% observed a single time. The specimen comprised peripheral blood, sampled 28 days after the second AZD1222 dose. These receptors all stem from an adult who received the AZD1222 COVID-19 vaccine.

This chain joins TRBV29-1 and TRBJ2-1, with D hard to call. The V gene lost 6 bases and the J gene lost 9 bases, with 15 bases spanning the gap. CDR3 length equals 12 residues. Germline V gene data show CDR1 as SQVTM and CDR2 as ANQGSEA. This CDR3 reads CSVLAGFPEQFF. CDR3 bases: TGCAGCGTCTTAGCCGGGTTCCCTGAGCAGTTCTTC.

The J gene is TRBJ2-3, the V gene TRBV5-1, with 11 bases matching TRBD2. The length of the CDR3 is 18 residues. Germline CDR1 and CDR2: SGHRS and YFSETQ. Losses at the gene ends were 0 bases for V and 0 bases for J; bases not matched to a gene: 6. CDR3 sequence (DNA): TGCGCCAGCAGCTTGGCACTAGCGGGGGCCCTAAGCACAGATACGCAGTATTTT. It translates to CASSLALAGALSTDTQYF. Variable domain in full (rest from reference TRBV5-1 and TRBJ2-3): KAGVTQTPRYLIKTRGQQVTLSCSPISGHRSVSWYQQTPGQGLQFLFEYFSETQRNKGNFPGRFSGRQFSNSRSEMNVSTLELGDSALYLCASSLALAGALSTDTQYFGPGTRLTVL.

V gene TRBV7-2 combines with J gene TRBJ1-5, with 10 nucleotides matching TRBD1. The CDR3 runs to 16 residues. Looked up from germline, CDR1 is SGHTA and CDR2 is FQGNSA. Trimming at V came to 1 base and at J to 4 bases, leaving 4 bases not matched to a gene. CDR3 sequence: CASSLGRDRGNQPQHF. The DNA of the CDR3 is TGTGCCAGCAGCTTAGGACGGGACAGGGGTAATCAGCCCCAGCATTTT. The full variable domain, with the rest looked up from reference TRBV7-2 and TRBJ1-5, is GAGVSQSPSNKVTEKGKDVELRCDPISGHTALYWYRQSLGQGLEFLIYFQGNSAPDKSGLPSDRFSAERTGGSVSTLTIQRTQQEDSAVYLCASSLGRDRGNQPQHFGDGTRLSIL.

The V gene is TRBV7-2, the J gene TRBJ2-5, with TRBD1 as a possible D gene (6 bases). CDR3 length equals 15 residues. Germline values: CDR1 SGHTA, CDR2 FQGNSA. V was shortened by 2 bases and J by 5 bases, with 15 bases between the two germline ends. The CDR3 DNA reads as TGTGCCAGCAGCTTACAGGGGCGGGTGGGCGAGACCCAGTACTTC. Amino acids: CASSLQGRVGETQYF.

The V call is TRBV2, the J call TRBJ1-1, with TRBD1 identical over 7 bases. The V and J ends lost 10 bases and 2 bases, in that order; junction bases with no gene match: 7. Germline V lookup: CDR1 SNHLY, CDR2 FYNNEI. The CDR3 is made up of 13 amino acids. The CDR3 DNA follows: TGTGCCACCCCGGGACAGACTAACACTGAAGCTTTCTTT. It translates to CATPGQTNTEAFF.

This chain joins TRBV18 and TRBJ1-5; D uncertain. Germline V CDR1 and CDR2: KGHSH, LQKENI. CDR3 length: 17 amino acids. V lost 3 bases, J lost 1 base, and 16 bases lay in between. CDR3 sequence reads: CASSPLAQDRSNQPQHF. CDR3 DNA: TGTGCCAGCTCACCTCTAGCTCAGGATAGAAGCAATCAGCCCCAGCATTTT.